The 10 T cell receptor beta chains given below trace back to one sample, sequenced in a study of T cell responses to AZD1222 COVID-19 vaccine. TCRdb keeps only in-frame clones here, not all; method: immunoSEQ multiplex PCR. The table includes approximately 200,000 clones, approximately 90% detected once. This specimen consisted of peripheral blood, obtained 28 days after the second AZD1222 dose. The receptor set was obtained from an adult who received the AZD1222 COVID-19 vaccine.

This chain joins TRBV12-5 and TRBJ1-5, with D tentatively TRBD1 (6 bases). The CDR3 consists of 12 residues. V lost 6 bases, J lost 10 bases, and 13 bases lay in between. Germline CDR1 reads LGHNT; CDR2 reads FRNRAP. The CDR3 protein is CASGKTQGPQHF. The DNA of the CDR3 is TGTGCTAGTGGCAAGACACAGGGACCCCAGCATTTT.

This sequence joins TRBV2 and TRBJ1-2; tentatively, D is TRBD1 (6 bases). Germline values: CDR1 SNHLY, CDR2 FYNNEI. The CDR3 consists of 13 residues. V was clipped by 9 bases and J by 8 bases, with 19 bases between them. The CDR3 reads CASEEGVGYGYTF. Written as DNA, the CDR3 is TGTGCCAGTGAAGAGGGGGTGGGCTACGGCTACACCTTC.

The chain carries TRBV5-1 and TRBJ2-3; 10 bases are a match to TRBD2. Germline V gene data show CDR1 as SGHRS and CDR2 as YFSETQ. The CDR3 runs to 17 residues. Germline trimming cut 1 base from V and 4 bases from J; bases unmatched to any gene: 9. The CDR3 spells CASSLLLAGVGADTQYF. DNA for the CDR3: TGCGCCAGCAGCTTGCTGCTAGCGGGAGTGGGGGCAGATACGCAGTATTTT.

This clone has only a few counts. CDR3 residues: CASSQELSTYNEQFF. For the CDR3, the DNA is TGTGCCAGCAGCCAAGAGTTATCAACCTACAATGAGCAGTTCTTC. V is TRBV4-2 and J is TRBJ2-1; D is unresolved. The germline V and J ends were trimmed by 0 bases and 2 bases, with 8 bases remaining between them. The CDR3 extends over 15 amino acids. Germline loops: CDR1 LGHNA, CDR2 YNFKEQ.

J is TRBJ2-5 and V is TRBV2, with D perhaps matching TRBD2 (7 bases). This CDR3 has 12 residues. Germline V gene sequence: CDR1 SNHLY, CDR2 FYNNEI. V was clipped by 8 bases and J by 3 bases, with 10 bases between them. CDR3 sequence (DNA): TGTGCCAGCGTAGGGGGGGAAGAGACCCAGTACTTC. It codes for CASVGGEETQYF.

The CDR3 loop is CASSFRTDNYGYTF. The CDR3 nucleotides read TGTGCCAGCAGCTTCCGGACGGATAACTATGGCTACACCTTC. This chain uses TRBV11-3 with TRBJ1-2; no clear D gene. The V end lost 3 bases, the J end lost 1 base, and 9 bases lay between the germline ends. Germline lookup yields CDR1 SGHNT and CDR2 YENEEA. The CDR3 consists of 14 residues.

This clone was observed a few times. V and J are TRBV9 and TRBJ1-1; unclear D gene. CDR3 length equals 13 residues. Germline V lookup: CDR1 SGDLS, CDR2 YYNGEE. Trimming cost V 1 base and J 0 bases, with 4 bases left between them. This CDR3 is CASSVTVNTEAFF. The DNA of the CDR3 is TGTGCCAGCAGCGTAACGGTGAACACTGAAGCTTTCTTT.

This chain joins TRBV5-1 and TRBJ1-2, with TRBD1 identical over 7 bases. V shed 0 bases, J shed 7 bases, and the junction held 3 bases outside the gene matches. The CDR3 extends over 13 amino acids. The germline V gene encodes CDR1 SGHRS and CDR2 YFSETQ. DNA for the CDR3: TGCGCCAGCAGCTTGGTACAGGGGAGTGGCTACACCTTC. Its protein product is CASSLVQGSGYTF.

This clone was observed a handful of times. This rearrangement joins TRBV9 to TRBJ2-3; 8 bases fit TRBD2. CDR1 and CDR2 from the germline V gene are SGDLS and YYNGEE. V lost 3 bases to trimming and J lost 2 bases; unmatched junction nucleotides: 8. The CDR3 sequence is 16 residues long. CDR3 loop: CASSARGGANTDTQYF. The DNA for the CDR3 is TGTGCCAGCAGCGCCCGGGGGGGGGCCAACACAGATACGCAGTATTTT.

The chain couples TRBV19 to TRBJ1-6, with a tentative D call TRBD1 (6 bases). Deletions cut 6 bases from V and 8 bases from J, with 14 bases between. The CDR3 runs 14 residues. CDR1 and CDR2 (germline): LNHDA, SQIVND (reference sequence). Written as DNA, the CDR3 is TGTGCCAGTAGATCAGGGGTTAGGGATTCACCCCTCCACTTT. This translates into CASRSGVRDSPLHF.